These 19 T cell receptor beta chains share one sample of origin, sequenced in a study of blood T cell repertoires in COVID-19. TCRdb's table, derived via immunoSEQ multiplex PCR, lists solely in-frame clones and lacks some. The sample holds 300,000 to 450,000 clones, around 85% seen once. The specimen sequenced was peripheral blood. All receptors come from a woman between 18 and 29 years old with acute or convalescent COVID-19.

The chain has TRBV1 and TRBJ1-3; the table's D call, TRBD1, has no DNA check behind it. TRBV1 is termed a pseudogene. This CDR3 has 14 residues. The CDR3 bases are TGCACCAGCAGCCCGACAGTCTCTGGAAACACCATATATTTT. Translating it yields CTSSPTVSGNTIYF.

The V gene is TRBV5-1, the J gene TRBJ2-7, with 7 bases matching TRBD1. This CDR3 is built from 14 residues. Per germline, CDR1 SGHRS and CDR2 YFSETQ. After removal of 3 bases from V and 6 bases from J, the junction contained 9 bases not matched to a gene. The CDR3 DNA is TGCGCCAGCAGCTCCGACAGGGAAGGGGGCGAGCAGTACTTC. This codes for CASSSDREGGEQYF. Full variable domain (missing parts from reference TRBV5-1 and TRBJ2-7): KAGVTQTPRYLIKTRGQQVTLSCSPISGHRSVSWYQQTPGQGLQFLFEYFSETQRNKGNFPGRFSGRQFSNSRSEMNVSTLELGDSALYLCASSSDREGGEQYFGPGTRLTVT.

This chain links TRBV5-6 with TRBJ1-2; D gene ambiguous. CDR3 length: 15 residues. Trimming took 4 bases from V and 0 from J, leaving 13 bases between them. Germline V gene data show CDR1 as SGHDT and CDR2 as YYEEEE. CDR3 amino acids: CASSQGTTSNYGYTF. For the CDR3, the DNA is TGTGCCAGCAGCCAAGGTACTACATCTAACTATGGCTACACCTTC.

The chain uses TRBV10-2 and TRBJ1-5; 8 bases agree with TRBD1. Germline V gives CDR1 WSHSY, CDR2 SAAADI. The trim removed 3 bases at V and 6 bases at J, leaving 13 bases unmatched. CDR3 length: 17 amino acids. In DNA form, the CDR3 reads TGCGCCAGCAGTGACCCGGAACGGACAGGGATAGTTCAGCCCCAGCATTTT. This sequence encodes CASSDPERTGIVQPQHF.

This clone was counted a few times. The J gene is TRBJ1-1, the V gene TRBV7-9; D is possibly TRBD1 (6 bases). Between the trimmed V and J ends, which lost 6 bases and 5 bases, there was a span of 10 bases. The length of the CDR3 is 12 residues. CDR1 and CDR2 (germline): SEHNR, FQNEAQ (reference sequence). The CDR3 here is CASRNRETEAFF. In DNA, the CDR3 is TGTGCCAGCAGAAACAGGGAAACTGAAGCTTTCTTT.

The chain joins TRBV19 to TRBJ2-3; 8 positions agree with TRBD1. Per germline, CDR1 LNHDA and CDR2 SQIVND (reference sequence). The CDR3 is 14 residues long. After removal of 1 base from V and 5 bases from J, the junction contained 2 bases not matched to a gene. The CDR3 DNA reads TGTGCCAGTAGTATAGCAGGGGGCCTAGATACGCAGTATTTT. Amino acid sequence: CASSIAGGLDTQYF.

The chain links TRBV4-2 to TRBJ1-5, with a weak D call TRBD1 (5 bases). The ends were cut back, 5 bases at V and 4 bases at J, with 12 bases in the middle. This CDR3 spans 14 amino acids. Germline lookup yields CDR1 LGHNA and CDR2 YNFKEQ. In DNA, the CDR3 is TGTGCCAGCAGCGCCACGGAGGGGAATCAGCCCCAGCATTTT. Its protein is CASSATEGNQPQHF.

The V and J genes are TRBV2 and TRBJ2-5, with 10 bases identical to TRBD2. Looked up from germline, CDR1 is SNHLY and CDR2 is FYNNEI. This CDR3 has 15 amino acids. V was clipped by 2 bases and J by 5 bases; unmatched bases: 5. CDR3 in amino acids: CASSESRTSGETQYF. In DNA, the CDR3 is TGTGCCAGCAGTGAAAGTCGGACTAGCGGCGAGACCCAGTACTTC.

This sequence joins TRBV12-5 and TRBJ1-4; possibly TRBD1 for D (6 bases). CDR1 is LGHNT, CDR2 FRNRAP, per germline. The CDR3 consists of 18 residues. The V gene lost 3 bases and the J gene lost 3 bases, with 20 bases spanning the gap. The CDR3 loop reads CASGFSLDSSLPNEKLFF. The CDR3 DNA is TGTGCTAGTGGTTTTTCGCTGGACAGTTCCCTTCCTAATGAAAAACTGTTTTTT.

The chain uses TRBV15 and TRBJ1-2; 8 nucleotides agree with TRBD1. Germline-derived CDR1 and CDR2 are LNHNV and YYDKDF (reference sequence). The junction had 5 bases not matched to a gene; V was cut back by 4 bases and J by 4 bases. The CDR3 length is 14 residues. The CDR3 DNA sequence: TGTGCCACCAGCACCAGGGGGCGAAGCTATGGCTACACCTTC. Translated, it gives CATSTRGRSYGYTF.

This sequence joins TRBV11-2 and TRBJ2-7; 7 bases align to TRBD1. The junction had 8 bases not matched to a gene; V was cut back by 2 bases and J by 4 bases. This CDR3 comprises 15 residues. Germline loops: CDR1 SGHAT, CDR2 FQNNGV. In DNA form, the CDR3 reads TGTGCCAGCAGCTTACGGTCAGGGGGAATTTACGAGCAGTACTTC. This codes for CASSLRSGGIYEQYF.

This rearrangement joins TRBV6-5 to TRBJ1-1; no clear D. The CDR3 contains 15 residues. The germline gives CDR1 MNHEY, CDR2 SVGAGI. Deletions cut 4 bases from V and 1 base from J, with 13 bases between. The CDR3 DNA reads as TGTGCCAGCAGTTTTTTCGGGGTGGGGAACACTGAAGCTTTCTTT. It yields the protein CASSFFGVGNTEAFF.

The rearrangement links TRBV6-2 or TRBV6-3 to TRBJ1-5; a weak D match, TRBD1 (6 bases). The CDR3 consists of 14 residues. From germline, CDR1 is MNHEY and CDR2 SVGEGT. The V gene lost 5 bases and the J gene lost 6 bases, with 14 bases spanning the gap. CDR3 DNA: TGTGCCAGCAGTCAAGGGGGTTCCGGTCAGCCCCAGCATTTT. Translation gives CASSQGGSGQPQHF.

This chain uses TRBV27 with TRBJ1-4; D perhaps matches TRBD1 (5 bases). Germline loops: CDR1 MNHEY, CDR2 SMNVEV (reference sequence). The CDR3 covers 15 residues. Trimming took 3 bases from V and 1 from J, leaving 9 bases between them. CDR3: CASSLGRQTNEKLFF. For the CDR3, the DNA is TGTGCCAGCAGTTTGGGGCGGCAAACTAATGAAAAACTGTTTTTT.

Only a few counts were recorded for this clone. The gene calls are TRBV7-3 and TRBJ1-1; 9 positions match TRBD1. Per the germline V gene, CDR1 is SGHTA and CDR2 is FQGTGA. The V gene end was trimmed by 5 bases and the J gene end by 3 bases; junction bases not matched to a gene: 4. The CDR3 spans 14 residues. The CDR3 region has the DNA TGTGCCAGCAGCGTATGGACAGGGGACACTGAAGCTTTCTTT. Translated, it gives CASSVWTGDTEAFF.

CDR3 protein: CASSSGGADIYGYTF. CDR3 bases: TGTGCCAGCAGCTCCGGAGGCGCAGACATCTATGGCTACACCTTC. The chain carries TRBV5-4 and TRBJ1-2, with D unclear. V was trimmed by 3 bases and J by 4 bases, leaving 16 bases between them. This CDR3 is built from 15 residues. The V gene's germline CDR1 is SGHNT and CDR2 YYREEE (reference sequence).

The DNA for the CDR3 is TGTGCCAGTAGTTTCAACCGGGACAGGAGAAATCAGCCCCAGCATTTT. Translated, it gives CASSFNRDRRNQPQHF. This chain uses TRBV19 with TRBJ1-5; TRBD1 matches 8 bases. V was clipped by 5 bases and J by 4 bases; unmatched bases: 10. The germline CDR1 and CDR2 sequences are LNHDA and SQIVND (reference sequence). The CDR3 extends over 16 amino acids. The full variable domain, in which reference TRBV19 and TRBJ1-5 provide the parts outside the CDR3, is DGGITQSPKYLFRKEGQNVTLSCEQNLNHDAMYWYRQDPGQGLRLIYYSQIVNDFQKGDIAEGYSVSREKKESFPLTVTSAQKNPTAFYLCASSFNRDRRNQPQHFGDGTRLSIL.

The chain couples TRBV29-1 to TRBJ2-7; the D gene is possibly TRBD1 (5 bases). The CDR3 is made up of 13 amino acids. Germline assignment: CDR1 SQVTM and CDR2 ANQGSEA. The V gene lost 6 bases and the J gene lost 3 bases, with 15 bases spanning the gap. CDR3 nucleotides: TGCAGCGTGCTCGGACATTTCGACTACGAGCAGTACTTC. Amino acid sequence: CSVLGHFDYEQYF.

For the CDR3, the DNA is TGTGCCAGCAATTCGGGACAGGGCTCCTACAATGAGCAGTTCTTC. This gives the protein CASNSGQGSYNEQFF. J is TRBJ2-1 and V is TRBV2, with 9 bases aligning to TRBD1. Per the germline V gene, CDR1 is SNHLY and CDR2 is FYNNEI. The CDR3 has 15 amino acids. V trimming: 7 bases; J trimming: 0 bases; junction bases outside the gene matches: 4.